This TCR beta chain is drawn from a study of blood T cells in healthy people across ages. As for the study in general: For every two T cells, template switching captured about one barcoded beta molecule. Findings and limits, study-wide: Naive and antigen-experienced cells were not separated, limiting conclusive comparison.

Combining a sample-barcoded 5' primer with a J-beta primer mix, a second PCR ran for roughly 7 to 12 cycles. Researchers report that a template-switch adaptor with 12 random nucleotides tagged each cDNA molecule. Each single sample gave us at least 3 million CDR3-containing paired-end reads. TCRdb reprocessed the 5' RACE reads via MiXCR and lists one record per CDR3 protein. This repertoire shows some 710,000 distinct CDR3 sequences, less than 60% found once; its top ten account for 18%. The V end was cut by 6 bases, the J end by 8 bases, with 17 bases between. The CDR3 spans 13 residues. Looked up from germline, CDR1 is SQVTM and CDR2 is ANQGSEA. This clonotype turned up a few times. The antigen remains unidentified.

The sequence was obtained from a man older than 75 in good health. V usage is TRBV29-1 and J usage is TRBJ2-1, with D unclear. The sample comprised blood. CDR3 DNA: TGCAGCGTCCCCCTAGGTGGTTGGGATGAGCAGTTCTTC. Encoded protein: CSVPLGGWDEQFF.